This TCR beta chain was sequenced during a study of shared clonotypes between healthy human individuals. Study-level points and caveats: About 5% was the fraction of naive CD4 clonotypes found shared across several donors.

V gave up 3 bases and J gave up 4 bases, with 7 bases separating them. CDR3 length: 13 amino acids. Germline CDR1 SGHTA, CDR2 FQGNSA. Each subset's genomic DNA was shared equally among a number of immunoSEQ plates. TCRdb keeps only in-frame clones here, not all; method: immunoSEQ multiplex PCR. This repertoire shows 2 million to 2.5 million clones, 93% found once; its top ten account for about 0.41%. Points on this clone: The antigen is undetermined.

This clonotype originated in a man aged 18 to 30 in good health. Some clones in this sample may be carry-over from other donors' samples. This sequence joins TRBV7-2 and TRBJ2-1; D gene ambiguous. The sequenced sample was naive CD4+ T cells from PBMCs. Specified subset: CD45RA+ positively selected. The CDR3 loop reads CASSFSKYNEQFF. As DNA, the CDR3 is TGTGCCAGCAGCTTTTCAAAATACAATGAGCAGTTCTTC.